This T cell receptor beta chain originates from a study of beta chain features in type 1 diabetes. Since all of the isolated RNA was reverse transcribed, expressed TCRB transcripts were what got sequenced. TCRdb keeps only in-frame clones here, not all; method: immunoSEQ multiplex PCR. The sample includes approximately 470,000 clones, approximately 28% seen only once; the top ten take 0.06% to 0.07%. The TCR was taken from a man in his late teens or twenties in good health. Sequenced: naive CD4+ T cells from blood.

The CDR3 region is CASSQGGGNTEAFF. CDR3 nucleotide sequence: TGTGCCAGCAGCCAAGGGGGAGGGAACACTGAAGCTTTCTTT. The chain uses TRBV14 and TRBJ1-1; D is ambiguous. The CDR3 loop spans 14 amino acids. Germline CDR1 SGHDN, CDR2 FVKESK. Trimming stripped 1 base from V and 1 base from J, with 7 bases between. Supplemented by reference TRBV14 and TRBJ1-1, the full variable domain reads EAGVTQFPSHSVIEKGQTVTLRCDPISGHDNLYWYRRVMGKEIKFLLHFVKESKQDESGMPNNRFLAERTGGTYSTLKVQPAELEDSGVYFCASSQGGGNTEAFFGQGTRLTVV.